Below are 8 T cell receptor beta chains sequenced from a single sample in a study of blood T cells in healthy people across ages. Combining a sample-barcoded 5' primer with a J-beta primer mix, a second PCR ran for 7 to 11 cycles. TCRdb used MiXCR to reprocess the 5' RACE reads, holding one entry per CDR3 protein. The table lists about 1.8 million distinct CDR3 sequences, 49% of them singletons. Sequencing was carried out using blood. Receptor source: a woman aged 40 to 50 in good health.

This clonotype was found a few times. This chain connects TRBV12-3 or TRBV12-4 to TRBJ1-6; D unresolved. This CDR3 has 14 residues. V gave up 7 bases and J gave up 4 bases, with 11 bases separating them. The CDR3 loop reads CASKLEVYNSPLHF. DNA of the CDR3: TGTGCCAGCAAGCTAGAGGTTTATAATTCACCCCTCCACTTT.

In regard to this clonotype: A much larger clonotype is one base distant, so this may be a read error. The rearrangement uses TRBV7-9 and TRBJ2-5; TRBD2 aligns across 10 bases. CDR1 and CDR2 from the germline V gene are SEHNR and FQNEAQ (reference sequence). V lost 3 bases to trimming and J lost 5 bases; unmatched junction nucleotides: 3. The CDR3 sequence is 14 residues long. The CDR3 DNA follows: TGTGCCAGCAGCTTCGGACTAGCGGTGGAGACCCAGTACTTC. Translation: CASSFGLAVETQYF.

The chain is built from TRBV28 and TRBJ2-7, with TRBD1 identical over 9 bases. The J call may not be correct, given that the DNA end is closer to TRBJ2-5. This CDR3 comprises 16 residues. Germline lookup yields CDR1 MDHEN and CDR2 SYDVKM. CDR3 sequence reads: CASSTTGGSIRETQYF. DNA for the CDR3: TGTGCCAGCAGCACGACAGGGGGTTCGATACGAGAGACCCAGTACTTC.

The gene calls are TRBV4-3 and TRBJ2-1, with 12 nucleotides matching TRBD2. Per the germline V gene, CDR1 is LGHNA and CDR2 is YSLEER. The CDR3 spans 15 residues. Trimming removed 0 bases from V and 14 bases from J; junction bases left unmatched: 8. Here the CDR3 DNA reads TGCGCCAGCAGCCAAGATCTGCCTAGCGGGGGGGCCAAGTTCTTC. The encoded protein is CASSQDLPSGGAKFF.

This clonotype was seen ten or more times. The rearrangement joins TRBV20-1 to TRBJ1-2; D not resolved. This CDR3 is built from 13 residues. Germline assignment: CDR1 DFQATT and CDR2 SNEGSKA (reference sequence). Trimming took 3 bases from V and 0 from J, leaving 8 bases between them. The CDR3 DNA is TGCAGTGCTAGGGGCGACTCTAACTATGGCTACACCTTC. This translates into CSARGDSNYGYTF.

The chain combines TRBV9 with TRBJ2-1; 8 bases agree with TRBD2. The length of the CDR3 is 16 residues. Germline assignment: CDR1 SGDLS and CDR2 YYNGEE. The V gene end was trimmed by 0 bases and the J gene end by 7 bases; junction bases not matched to a gene: 9. The chain's CDR3 is CASSVDPGGPKNEQFF. The CDR3 DNA reads TGTGCCAGCAGCGTAGATCCGGGGGGGCCTAAGAATGAGCAGTTCTTC.

The chain joins TRBV27 to TRBJ2-3, with 9 bases lining up with TRBD2. CDR3 length: 15 amino acids. V gave up 7 bases and J gave up 1 base; unmatched junction bases: 6. In germline, CDR1 is MNHEY, CDR2 SMNVEV (reference sequence). DNA for the CDR3: TGTGCCAGCATCCCTATAGCGGGGGGCACAGATACGCAGTATTTT. Its protein is CASIPIAGGTDTQYF.

The CDR3, as DNA: TGCGCCAGCAGCCAAGATCCTAGCGGGGCCGAGACCCAGTACTTC. Its protein is CASSQDPSGAETQYF. The chain is built from TRBV4-3 and TRBJ2-5, with 9 bases matching TRBD2. CDR1 and CDR2 from the germline V gene are LGHNA and YSLEER. V lost 0 bases to trimming and J lost 5 bases; unmatched junction nucleotides: 4. This CDR3 has 15 amino acids.